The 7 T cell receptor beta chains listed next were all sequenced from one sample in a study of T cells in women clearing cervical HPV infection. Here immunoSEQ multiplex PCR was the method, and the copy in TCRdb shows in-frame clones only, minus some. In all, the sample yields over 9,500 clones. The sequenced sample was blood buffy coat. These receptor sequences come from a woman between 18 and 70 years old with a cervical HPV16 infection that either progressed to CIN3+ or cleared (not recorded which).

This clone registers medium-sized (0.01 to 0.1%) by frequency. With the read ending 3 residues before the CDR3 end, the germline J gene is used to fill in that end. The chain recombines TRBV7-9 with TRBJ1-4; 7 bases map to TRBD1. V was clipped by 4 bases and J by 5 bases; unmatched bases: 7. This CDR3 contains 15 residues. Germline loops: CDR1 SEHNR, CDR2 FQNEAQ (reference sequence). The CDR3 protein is CASSWRQGRNEKLFF. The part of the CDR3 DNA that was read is TGTGCCAGCAGCTGGCGACAGGGCCGGAATGAAAAA.

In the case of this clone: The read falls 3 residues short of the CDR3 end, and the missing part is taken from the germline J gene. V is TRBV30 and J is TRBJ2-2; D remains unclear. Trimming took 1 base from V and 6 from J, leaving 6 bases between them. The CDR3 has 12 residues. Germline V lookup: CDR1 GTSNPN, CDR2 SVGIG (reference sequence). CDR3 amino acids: CAWSETAGELFF. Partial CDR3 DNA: TGTGCCTGGAGTGAGACTGCCGGGGAG.

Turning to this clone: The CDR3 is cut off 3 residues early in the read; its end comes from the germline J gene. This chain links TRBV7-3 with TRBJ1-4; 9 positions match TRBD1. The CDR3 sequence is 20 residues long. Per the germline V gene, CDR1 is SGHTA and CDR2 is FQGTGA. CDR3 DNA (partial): TGTGCCAGCAGCTTAAAAAGGTTCGGACAGGGGTTTGCTGGGGCCAACGTA. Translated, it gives CASSLKRFGQGFAGANV. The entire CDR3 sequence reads CASSLKRFGQGFAGANVLFF.

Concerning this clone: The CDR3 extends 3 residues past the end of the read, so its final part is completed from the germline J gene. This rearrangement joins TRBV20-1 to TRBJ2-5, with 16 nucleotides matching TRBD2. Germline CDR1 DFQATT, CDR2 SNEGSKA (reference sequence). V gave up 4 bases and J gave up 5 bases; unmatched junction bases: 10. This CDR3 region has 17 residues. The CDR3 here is CSANPGTSGGAGETQYF. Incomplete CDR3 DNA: TGCAGTGCTAACCCCGGGACTAGCGGGGGGGCCGGGGAGACC.

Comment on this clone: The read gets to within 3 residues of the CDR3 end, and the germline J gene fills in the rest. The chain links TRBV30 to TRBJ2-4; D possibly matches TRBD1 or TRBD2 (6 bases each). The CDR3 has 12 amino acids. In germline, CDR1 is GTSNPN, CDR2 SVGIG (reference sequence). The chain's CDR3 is CACGRDNYGQYF. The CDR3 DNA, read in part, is TGTGCCTGTGGGCGGGACAACTATGGT.

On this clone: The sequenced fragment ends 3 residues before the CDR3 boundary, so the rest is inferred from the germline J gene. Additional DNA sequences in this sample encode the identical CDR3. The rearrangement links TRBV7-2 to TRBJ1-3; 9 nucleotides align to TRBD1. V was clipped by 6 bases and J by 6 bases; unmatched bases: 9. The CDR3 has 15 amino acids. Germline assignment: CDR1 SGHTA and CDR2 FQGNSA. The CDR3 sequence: CASRVPGQGKNTIYF. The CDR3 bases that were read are TGTGCCAGCAGAGTGCCGGGACAGGGAAAAAACACC.

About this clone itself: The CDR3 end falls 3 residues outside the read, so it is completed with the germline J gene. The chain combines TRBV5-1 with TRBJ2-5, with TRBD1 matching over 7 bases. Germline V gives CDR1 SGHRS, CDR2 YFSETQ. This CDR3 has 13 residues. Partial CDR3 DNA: TGCGCCAGCAGCTCACAGGGGACAGATACC. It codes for CASSSQGTDT. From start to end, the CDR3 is CASSSQGTDTQYF.